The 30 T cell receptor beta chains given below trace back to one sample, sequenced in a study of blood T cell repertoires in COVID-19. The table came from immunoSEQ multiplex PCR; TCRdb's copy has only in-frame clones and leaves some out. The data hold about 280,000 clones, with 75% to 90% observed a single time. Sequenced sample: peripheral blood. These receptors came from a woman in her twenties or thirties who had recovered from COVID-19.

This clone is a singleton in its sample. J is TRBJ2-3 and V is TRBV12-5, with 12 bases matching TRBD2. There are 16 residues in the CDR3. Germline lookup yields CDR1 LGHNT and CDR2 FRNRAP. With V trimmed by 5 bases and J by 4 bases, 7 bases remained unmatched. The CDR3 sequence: CASGQTSGGMADTQYF. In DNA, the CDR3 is TGTGCTAGTGGTCAAACTAGCGGGGGGATGGCAGATACGCAGTATTTT.

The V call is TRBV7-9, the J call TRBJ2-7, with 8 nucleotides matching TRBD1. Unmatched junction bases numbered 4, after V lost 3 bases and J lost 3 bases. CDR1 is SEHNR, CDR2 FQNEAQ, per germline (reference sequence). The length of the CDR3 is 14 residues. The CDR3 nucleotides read TGTGCCAGCAGCTTTTCGGACAGGGACTACGAGCAGTACTTC. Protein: CASSFSDRDYEQYF.

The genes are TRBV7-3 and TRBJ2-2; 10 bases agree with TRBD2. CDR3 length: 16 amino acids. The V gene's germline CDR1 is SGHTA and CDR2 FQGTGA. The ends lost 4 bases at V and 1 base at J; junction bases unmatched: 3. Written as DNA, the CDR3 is TGTGCCAGCAGCTCCCGGACTAGCGGGAACACCGGGGAGCTGTTTTTT. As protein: CASSSRTSGNTGELFF.

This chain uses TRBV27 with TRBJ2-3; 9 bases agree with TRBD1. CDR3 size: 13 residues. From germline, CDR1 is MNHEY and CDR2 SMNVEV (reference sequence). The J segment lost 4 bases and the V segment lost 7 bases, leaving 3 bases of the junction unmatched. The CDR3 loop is CASKTGGADTQYF. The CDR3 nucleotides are TGTGCCAGCAAGACAGGGGGAGCAGATACGCAGTATTTT.

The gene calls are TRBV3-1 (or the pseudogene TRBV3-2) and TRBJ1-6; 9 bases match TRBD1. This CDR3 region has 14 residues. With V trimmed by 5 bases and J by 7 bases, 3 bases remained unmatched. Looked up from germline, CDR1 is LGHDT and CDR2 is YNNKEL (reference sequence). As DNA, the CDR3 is TGTGCCAGCAGCACCGGGACAGGGAATTCACCCCTCCACTTT. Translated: CASSTGTGNSPLHF.

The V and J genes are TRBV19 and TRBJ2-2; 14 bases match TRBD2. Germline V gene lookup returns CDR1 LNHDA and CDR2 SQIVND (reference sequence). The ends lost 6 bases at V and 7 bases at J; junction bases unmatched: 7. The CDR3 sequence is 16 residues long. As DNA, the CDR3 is TGTGCCAGTAGACAGACTAGCGGGAGGGCCAACGGGGAGCTGTTTTTT. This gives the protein CASRQTSGRANGELFF.

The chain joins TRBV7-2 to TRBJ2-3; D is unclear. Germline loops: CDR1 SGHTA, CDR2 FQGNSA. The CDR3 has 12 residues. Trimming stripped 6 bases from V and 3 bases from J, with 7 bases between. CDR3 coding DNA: TGTGCCAGCAGGCGAGGTACAGATACGCAGTATTTT. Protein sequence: CASRRGTDTQYF.

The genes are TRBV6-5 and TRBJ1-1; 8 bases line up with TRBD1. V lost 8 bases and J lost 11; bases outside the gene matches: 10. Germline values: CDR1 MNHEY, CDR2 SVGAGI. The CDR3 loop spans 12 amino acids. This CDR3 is CASRTGPQQAFF. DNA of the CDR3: TGTGCCAGCCGGACAGGGCCCCAGCAGGCTTTCTTT.

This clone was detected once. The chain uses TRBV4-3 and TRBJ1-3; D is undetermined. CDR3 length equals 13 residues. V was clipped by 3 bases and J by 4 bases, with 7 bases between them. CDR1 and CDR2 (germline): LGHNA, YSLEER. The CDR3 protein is CASSQGEGNTIYF. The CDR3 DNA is TGCGCCAGCAGCCAGGGCGAGGGAAACACCATATATTTT.

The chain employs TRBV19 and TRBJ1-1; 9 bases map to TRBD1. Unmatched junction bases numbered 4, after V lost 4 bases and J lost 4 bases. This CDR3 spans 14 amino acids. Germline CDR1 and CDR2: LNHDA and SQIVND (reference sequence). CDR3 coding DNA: TGTGCCAGTAGTACGGGACAGGGCCTCACTGAAGCTTTCTTT. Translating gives CASSTGQGLTEAFF.

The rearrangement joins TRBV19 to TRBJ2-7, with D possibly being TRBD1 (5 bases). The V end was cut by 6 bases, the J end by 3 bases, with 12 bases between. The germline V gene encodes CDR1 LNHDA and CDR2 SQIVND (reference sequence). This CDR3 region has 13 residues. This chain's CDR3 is CASRGSRGYEQYF. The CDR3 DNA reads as TGTGCCAGTAGGGGCTCTAGGGGCTACGAGCAGTACTTC.

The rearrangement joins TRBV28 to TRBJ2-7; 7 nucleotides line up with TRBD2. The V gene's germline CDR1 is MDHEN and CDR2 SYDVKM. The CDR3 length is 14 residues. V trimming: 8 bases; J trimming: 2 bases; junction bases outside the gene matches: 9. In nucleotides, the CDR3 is TGTGCCAGCTCTACTAGCGTAATTACCTACGAGCAGTACTTC. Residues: CASSTSVITYEQYF. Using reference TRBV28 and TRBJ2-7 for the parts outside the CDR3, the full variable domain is DVKVTQSSRYLVKRTGEKVFLECVQDMDHENMFWYRQDPGLGLRLIYFSYDVKMKEKGDIPEGYSVSREKKERFSLILESASTNQTSMYLCASSTSVITYEQYFGPGTRLTVT.

CDR3 sequence: CASSLNRGGKNTEAFF. CDR3 DNA: TGTGCCAGCAGCCTCAACAGGGGGGGAAAGAACACTGAAGCTTTCTTT. This chain connects TRBV2 to TRBJ1-1, with TRBD1 identical over 8 bases. The CDR3 is 16 residues long. Trimming cost V 6 bases and J 1 base; bases outside gene matches: 10. From germline, CDR1 is SNHLY and CDR2 FYNNEI.

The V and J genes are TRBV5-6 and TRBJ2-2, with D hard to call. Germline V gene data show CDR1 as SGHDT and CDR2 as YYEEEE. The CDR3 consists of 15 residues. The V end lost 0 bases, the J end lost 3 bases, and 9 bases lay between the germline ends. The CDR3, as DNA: TGTGCCAGCAGCTTGGAGGCGGCCGACACCGGGGAGCTGTTTTTT. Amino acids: CASSLEAADTGELFF.

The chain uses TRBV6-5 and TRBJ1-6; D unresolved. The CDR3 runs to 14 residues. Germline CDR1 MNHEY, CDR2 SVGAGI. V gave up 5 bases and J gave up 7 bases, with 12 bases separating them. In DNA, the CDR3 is TGTGCCAGCAGTACCCGGGTCATGAATTCACCCCTCCACTTT. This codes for CASSTRVMNSPLHF.

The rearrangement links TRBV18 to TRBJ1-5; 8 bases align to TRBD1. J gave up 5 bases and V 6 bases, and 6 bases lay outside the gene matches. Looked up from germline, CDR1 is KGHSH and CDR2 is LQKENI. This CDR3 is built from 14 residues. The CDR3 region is CASSSGGADQPQHF. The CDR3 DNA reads TGTGCCAGCTCCTCAGGGGGCGCAGATCAGCCCCAGCATTTT.

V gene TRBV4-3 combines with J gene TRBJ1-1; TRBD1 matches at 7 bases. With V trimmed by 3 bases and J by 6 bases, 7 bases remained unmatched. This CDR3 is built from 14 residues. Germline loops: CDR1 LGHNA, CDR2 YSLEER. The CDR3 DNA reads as TGCGCCAGCAGCCAGGTACGACAGGGTGCTGAAGCTTTCTTT. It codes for CASSQVRQGAEAFF.

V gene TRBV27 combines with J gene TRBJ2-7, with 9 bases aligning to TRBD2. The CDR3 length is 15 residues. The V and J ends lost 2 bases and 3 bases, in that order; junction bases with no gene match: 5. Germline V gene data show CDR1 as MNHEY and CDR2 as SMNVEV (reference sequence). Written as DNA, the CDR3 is TGTGCCAGCAGTTTAAGAGCGGGGGGAATCTACGAGCAGTACTTC. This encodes CASSLRAGGIYEQYF.

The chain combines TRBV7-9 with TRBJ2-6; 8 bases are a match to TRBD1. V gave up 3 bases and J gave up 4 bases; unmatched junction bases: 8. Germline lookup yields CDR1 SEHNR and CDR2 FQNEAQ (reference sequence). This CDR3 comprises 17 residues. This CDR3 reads CASSFGDRRPGANVLTF. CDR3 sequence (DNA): TGTGCCAGCAGCTTCGGGGACAGGAGACCCGGGGCCAACGTCCTGACTTTC.

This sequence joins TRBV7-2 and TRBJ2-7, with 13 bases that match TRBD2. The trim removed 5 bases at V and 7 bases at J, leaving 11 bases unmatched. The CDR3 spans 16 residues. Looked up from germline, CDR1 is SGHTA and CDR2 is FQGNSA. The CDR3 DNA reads TGTGCCAGCAGCGGATACATGACTAGCGGGAGGCGGGAGCAGTACTTC. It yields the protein CASSGYMTSGRREQYF.

CDR3 residues: CAWRPTGGSYGYTF. The CDR3 DNA reads TGTGCCTGGAGACCCACAGGGGGCAGCTATGGCTACACCTTC. This chain connects TRBV30 to TRBJ1-2, with 9 bases that match TRBD1. This CDR3 has 14 amino acids. In germline, CDR1 is GTSNPN, CDR2 SVGIG (reference sequence). V lost 3 bases and J lost 4; bases outside the gene matches: 6.

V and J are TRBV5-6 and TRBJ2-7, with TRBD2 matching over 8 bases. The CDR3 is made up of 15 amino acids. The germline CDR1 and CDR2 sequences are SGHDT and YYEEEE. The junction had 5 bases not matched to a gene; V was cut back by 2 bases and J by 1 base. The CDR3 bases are TGTGCCAGCAGCTTAATACGGGAGGGGTCCTACGAGCAGTACTTC. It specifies CASSLIREGSYEQYF.

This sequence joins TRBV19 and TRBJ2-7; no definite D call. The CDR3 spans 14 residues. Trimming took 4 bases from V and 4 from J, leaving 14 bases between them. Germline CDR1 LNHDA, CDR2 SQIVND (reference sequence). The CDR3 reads CASSTLIGEYEQYF. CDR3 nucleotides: TGTGCCAGTAGTACCCTTATAGGAGAGTACGAGCAGTACTTC.

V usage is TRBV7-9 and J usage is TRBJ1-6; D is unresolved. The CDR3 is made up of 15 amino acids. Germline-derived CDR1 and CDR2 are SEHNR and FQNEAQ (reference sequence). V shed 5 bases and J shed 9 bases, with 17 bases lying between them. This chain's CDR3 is CASSEGGRSGSPLHF. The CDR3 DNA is TGTGCCAGCAGCGAAGGCGGGAGGTCGGGTTCACCCCTCCACTTT.

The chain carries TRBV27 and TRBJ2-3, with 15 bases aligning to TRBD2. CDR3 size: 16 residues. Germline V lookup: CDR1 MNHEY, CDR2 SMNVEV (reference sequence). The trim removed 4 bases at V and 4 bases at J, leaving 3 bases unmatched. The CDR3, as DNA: TGTGCCAGCAGTTCCAGGACTAGCGGGGGGGCAGATACGCAGTATTTT. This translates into CASSSRTSGGADTQYF.

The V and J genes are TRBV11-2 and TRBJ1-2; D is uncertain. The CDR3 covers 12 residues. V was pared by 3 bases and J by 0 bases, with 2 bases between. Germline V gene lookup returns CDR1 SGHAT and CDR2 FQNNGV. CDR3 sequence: CASSFSNYGYTF. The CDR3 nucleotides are TGTGCCAGCAGCTTCTCTAACTATGGCTACACCTTC. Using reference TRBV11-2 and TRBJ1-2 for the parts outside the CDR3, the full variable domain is EAGVAQSPRYKIIEKRQSVAFWCNPISGHATLYWYQQILGQGPKLLIQFQNNGVVDDSQLPKDRFSAERLKGVDSTLKIQPAKLEDSAVYLCASSFSNYGYTFGSGTRLTVV.

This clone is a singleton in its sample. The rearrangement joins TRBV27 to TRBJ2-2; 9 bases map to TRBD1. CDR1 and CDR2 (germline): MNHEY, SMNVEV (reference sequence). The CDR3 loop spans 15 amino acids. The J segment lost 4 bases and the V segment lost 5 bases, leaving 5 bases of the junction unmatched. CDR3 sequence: CASSLWTGATGELFF. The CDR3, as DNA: TGTGCCAGCAGTCTTTGGACAGGGGCCACCGGGGAGCTGTTTTTT.

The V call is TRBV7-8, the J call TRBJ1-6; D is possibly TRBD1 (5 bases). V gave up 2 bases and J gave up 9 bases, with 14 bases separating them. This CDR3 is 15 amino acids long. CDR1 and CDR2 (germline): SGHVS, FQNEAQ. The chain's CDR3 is CASSLLRVQGSPLHF. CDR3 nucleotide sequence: TGTGCCAGCAGCTTACTAAGGGTCCAGGGTTCACCCCTCCACTTT.

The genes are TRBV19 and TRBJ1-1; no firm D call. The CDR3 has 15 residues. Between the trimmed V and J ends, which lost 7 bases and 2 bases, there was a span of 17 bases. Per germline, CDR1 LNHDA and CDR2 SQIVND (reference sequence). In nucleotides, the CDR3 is TGTGCCAGTAAAGGCTTTCAGGTAACCAACACTGAAGCTTTCTTT. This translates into CASKGFQVTNTEAFF.

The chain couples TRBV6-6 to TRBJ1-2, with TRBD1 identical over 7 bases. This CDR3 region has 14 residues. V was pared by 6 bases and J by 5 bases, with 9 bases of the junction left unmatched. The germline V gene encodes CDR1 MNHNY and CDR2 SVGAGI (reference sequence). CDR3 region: CASRISGTEYGYTF. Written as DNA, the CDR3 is TGTGCCAGCAGAATCTCCGGGACAGAATATGGCTACACCTTC.